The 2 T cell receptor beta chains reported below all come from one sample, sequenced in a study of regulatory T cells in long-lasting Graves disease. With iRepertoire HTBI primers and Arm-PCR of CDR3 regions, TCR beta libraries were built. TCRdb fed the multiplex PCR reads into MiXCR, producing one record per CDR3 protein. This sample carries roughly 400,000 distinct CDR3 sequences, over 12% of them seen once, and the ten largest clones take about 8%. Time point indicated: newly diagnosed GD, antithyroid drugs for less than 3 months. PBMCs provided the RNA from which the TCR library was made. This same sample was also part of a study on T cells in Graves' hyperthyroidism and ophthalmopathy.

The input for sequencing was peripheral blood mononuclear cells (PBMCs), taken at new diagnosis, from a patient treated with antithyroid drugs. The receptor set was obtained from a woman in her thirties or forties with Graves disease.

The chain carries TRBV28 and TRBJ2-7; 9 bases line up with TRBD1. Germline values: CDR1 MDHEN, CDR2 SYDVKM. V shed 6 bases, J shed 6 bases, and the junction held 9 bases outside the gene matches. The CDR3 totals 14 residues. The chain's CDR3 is CASRSPGQGGEQYF. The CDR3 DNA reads TGTGCCAGCAGGTCTCCGGGACAGGGAGGCGAGCAGTACTTC.

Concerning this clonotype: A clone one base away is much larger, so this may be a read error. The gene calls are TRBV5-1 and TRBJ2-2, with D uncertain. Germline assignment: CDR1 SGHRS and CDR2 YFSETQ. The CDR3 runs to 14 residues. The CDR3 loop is CASSLNGNAGELFF. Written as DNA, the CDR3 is TGTGCCAGCAGCTTAAATGGGAACGCCGGGGAGCTGTTTTTT.